Detailed here is one T cell receptor beta chain. Sequencing used immunoSEQ multiplex PCR; TCRdb keeps in-frame clones, though not all of them. The sample yields fewer than 95,000 clones, 90% seen once. The source of the sample is a study of blood T cell repertoires in COVID-19. Trimming removed 6 bases from V and 0 bases from J, with 13 bases in between. The CDR3 sequence is 15 residues long. CDR1 is MDHEN, CDR2 SYDVKM, per germline. The TCR originated in a woman of 80 years or more with acute or convalescent COVID-19. The chain recombines TRBV28 with TRBJ2-3; D perhaps matches TRBD1 (6 bases). Sequencing was done on a sample of peripheral blood. CDR3 residues: CASRRTGPSTDTQYF. The CDR3 region has the DNA TGTGCCAGCAGGAGAACAGGGCCTAGCACAGATACGCAGTATTTT.